One and the same sample provided the 5 T cell receptor beta chains below, sequenced in a study of post-analysis software for immune sequencing data. These receptors lack a known antigen. The TCR beta cDNA libraries carried unique molecular identifiers. One entry per CDR3 protein results from TCRdb running MiXCR on the PCR reads. The data hold about 770,000 distinct CDR3 sequences, with around 45% observed a single time. Study-wide results and caveats: The study found TRBV5-6, TRBV5-1 and TRBV20-1 among a few TRBV segments more frequent in patients than controls.

Sequencing was carried out using blood. The source is a girl under 18 with multiple sclerosis.

The gene calls are TRBV6-5 and TRBJ1-4; the D is unclear. Trimming left V 6 bases short and J 6 bases short, with 11 bases between. In germline, CDR1 is MNHEY, CDR2 SVGAGI. CDR3 size: 13 residues. CDR3: CASRGGVHEKLFF. The CDR3 DNA is TGTGCCAGCAGAGGCGGGGTTCATGAAAAACTGTTTTTT.

This clonotype was detected a few times. V usage is TRBV5-1 and J usage is TRBJ2-1, with 7 bases matching TRBD2. The J call is doubtful: the DNA matches TRBJ2-7 better. CDR1 is SGHRS, CDR2 YFSETQ, per germline. The CDR3 spans 15 residues. The CDR3, as DNA: TGCGCCAGCAGCTTGACGGGAGGCACCTACAATGAGCAGTACTTC. Residues: CASSLTGGTYNEQYF.

This chain links TRBV3-1 with TRBJ2-1; D ambiguous. V was cut by 0 bases and J by 4 bases, with 7 bases left in between. Germline CDR1 is LGHDT and CDR2 is YNNKEL (reference sequence). The CDR3 length is 14 residues. Written as DNA, the CDR3 is TGTGCCAGCAGCCAAGAAACCCGATACAATGAGCAGTTCTTC. Translation: CASSQETRYNEQFF.

Only a few counts were recorded for this clonotype. This chain joins TRBV5-5 and TRBJ1-2, with D perhaps matching TRBD1 (6 bases). There are 15 residues in the CDR3. The ends were cut back, 4 bases at V and 3 bases at J, with 16 bases in the middle. Germline V lookup: CDR1 SGHKS, CDR2 YYEKEE (reference sequence). In nucleotides, the CDR3 is TGTGCCAGCAGCCCTGGACAGCAGCCTTACTATGGCTACACCTTC. Its protein is CASSPGQQPYYGYTF.

The J gene is TRBJ1-2, the V gene TRBV29-1; the D gene is possibly TRBD1 (5 bases). Trimming took off 4 bases at V and 4 bases at J, with 13 bases between the two ends. This CDR3 has 13 amino acids. Germline values: CDR1 SQVTM, CDR2 ANQGSEA. CDR3 DNA sequence: TGCAGCGTTGCCTCAGGGTCGGGCTATGGCTACACCTTC. It codes for CSVASGSGYGYTF.